The 12 T cell receptor beta chains given below trace back to one sample, sequenced in a study of cytomegalovirus exposure and HLA in healthy donors. The PCR was carried out with 60 Vbeta primers and 13 Jbeta primers. Libraries were prepared by immunoSEQ multiplex PCR; TCRdb keeps only in-frame clonotypes and omits some of them. Of 160,000 or so clones in the sample, 75% to 90% were seen once. The sample was PBMCs. The receptor source for this set is a man aged 30-40 years in good health and CMV-seronegative.

The chain is built from TRBV7-9 and TRBJ2-3, with D perhaps matching TRBD2 (6 bases). The V end was cut by 1 base, the J end by 0 bases, with 11 bases between. The germline CDR1 and CDR2 sequences are SEHNR and FQNEAQ (reference sequence). The CDR3 contains 16 residues. The CDR3 nucleotides are TGTGCCAGCAGCTTAGGTACGGGAGCGAGCACAGATACGCAGTATTTT. It is translated as CASSLGTGASTDTQYF.

The chain's CDR3 is CASSLTGGVYEQYF. In DNA form, the CDR3 reads TGTGCCAGCAGCCTGACAGGGGGCGTCTACGAGCAGTACTTC. The chain has TRBV27 and TRBJ2-7, with 10 bases that match TRBD1. Germline values: CDR1 MNHEY, CDR2 SMNVEV (reference sequence). The CDR3 sequence is 14 residues long. The V and J ends lost 6 bases and 3 bases, in that order; junction bases with no gene match: 5.

This chain connects TRBV25-1 to TRBJ1-1; 7 nucleotides agree with TRBD1. Germline assignment: CDR1 MGHDK and CDR2 SYGVNS. Unmatched junction bases numbered 5, after V lost 6 bases and J lost 1 base. The CDR3 sequence is 14 residues long. The CDR3 DNA reads TGTGCCAGCAGAGAACAGGGGTGGAACACTGAAGCTTTCTTT. Protein sequence: CASREQGWNTEAFF.

The chain recombines TRBV5-6 with TRBJ1-1; TRBD1 is a possible D gene (5 bases). The V gene's germline CDR1 is SGHDT and CDR2 YYEEEE. V lost 4 bases to trimming and J lost 7 bases, with 17 bases between them. This CDR3 comprises 14 residues. The chain's CDR3 is CASSRGTPQGEAFF. DNA of the CDR3: TGTGCCAGCAGCCGGGGGACTCCCCAGGGTGAAGCTTTCTTT. Together with reference TRBV5-6 and TRBJ1-1, the CDR3 gives the full variable domain: DAGVTQSPTHLIKTRGQQVTLRCSPKSGHDTVSWYQQALGQGPQFIFQYYEEEERQRGNFPDRFSGHQFPNYSSELNVNALLLGDSALYLCASSRGTPQGEAFFGQGTRLTVV.

The CDR3 loop reads CASRLGWRREKFIGELFF. Written as DNA, the CDR3 is TGTGCAAGTCGCTTAGGGTGGAGGCGGGAGAAGTTTATCGGAGAGCTGTTTTTT. The rearrangement links TRBV12-2 to TRBJ2-2; the table's D call, TRBD2, was not checked against the DNA. TRBV12-2 is described as a pseudogene. There are 18 residues in the CDR3.

This chain links TRBV27 with TRBJ2-7, with D perhaps matching TRBD2 (6 bases). Germline lookup yields CDR1 MNHEY and CDR2 SMNVEV (reference sequence). The CDR3 covers 15 residues. Trimming pared 3 bases from V and 0 bases from J, leaving 12 bases between. The CDR3 reads CASSLGGVPSYEQYF. CDR3 nucleotide sequence: TGTGCCAGCAGTTTGGGCGGGGTACCCTCCTACGAGCAGTACTTC.

The genes are TRBV11-1 and TRBJ2-7, with a weak D call TRBD1 (6 bases). Trimming stripped 4 bases from V and 3 bases from J, with 19 bases between. Germline V gives CDR1 SGHAT, CDR2 FQDESV (reference sequence). The CDR3 has 16 residues. In DNA form, the CDR3 reads TGTGCCAGCAGCTATGGGAAAACAGGGTGGGTCTACGAGCAGTACTTC. It translates to CASSYGKTGWVYEQYF. Using reference TRBV11-1 and TRBJ2-7 for the parts outside the CDR3, the full variable domain is EAEVAQSPRYKITEKSQAVAFWCDPISGHATLYWYRQILGQGPELLVQFQDESVVDDSQLPKDRFSAERLKGVDSTLKIQPAELGDSAMYLCASSYGKTGWVYEQYFGPGTRLTVT.

This sequence joins TRBV6-1 and TRBJ2-7; D is possibly TRBD1 (6 bases). V lost 6 bases, J lost 4 bases, and 13 bases lay in between. This CDR3 region has 13 residues. CDR1 is MNHNS and CDR2 is SASEGT in the germline V gene. The CDR3 spells CASSRGPEYEQYF. The DNA of the CDR3 is TGTGCCAGCAGCAGGGGTCCAGAATACGAGCAGTACTTC.

The genes are TRBV4-2 and TRBJ1-2; D may be TRBD1 (6 bases). Germline lookup yields CDR1 LGHNA and CDR2 YNFKEQ. The CDR3 contains 14 residues. Deletions cut 2 bases from V and 4 bases from J, with 11 bases between. The CDR3 spells CASSQRRGAYGYTF. The CDR3 region has the DNA TGTGCCAGCAGCCAACGCAGGGGTGCCTATGGCTACACCTTC.

This clone was detected only once. This chain uses TRBV4-1 with TRBJ1-6; D remains ambiguous. V was pared by 1 base and J by 7 bases, with 5 bases between. The CDR3 runs to 13 residues. Germline V gene data show CDR1 as MGHRA and CDR2 as YSYEKL. CDR3 sequence: CASSQVANSPLHF. The CDR3 region has the DNA TGCGCCAGCAGCCAAGTCGCGAATTCACCCCTCCACTTT.

The rearrangement links TRBV9 to TRBJ1-1; TRBD1 aligns across 8 bases. Germline V gene data show CDR1 as SGDLS and CDR2 as YYNGEE. This CDR3 contains 15 residues. V dropped 7 bases and J dropped 5; count of bases not matched to a gene: 13. This CDR3 is CASHHPETGDTEAFF. In nucleotides, the CDR3 is TGTGCCAGCCATCATCCCGAGACAGGGGATACTGAAGCTTTCTTT.

This clone was counted once. V and J are TRBV5-1 and TRBJ2-3; D gene unclear. The V gene lost 4 bases and the J gene lost 5 bases, with 5 bases spanning the gap. This CDR3 spans 11 amino acids. Germline values: CDR1 SGHRS, CDR2 YFSETQ. CDR3 region: CASSQEDTQYF. DNA for the CDR3: TGCGCCAGCAGCCAGGAAGATACGCAGTATTTT.